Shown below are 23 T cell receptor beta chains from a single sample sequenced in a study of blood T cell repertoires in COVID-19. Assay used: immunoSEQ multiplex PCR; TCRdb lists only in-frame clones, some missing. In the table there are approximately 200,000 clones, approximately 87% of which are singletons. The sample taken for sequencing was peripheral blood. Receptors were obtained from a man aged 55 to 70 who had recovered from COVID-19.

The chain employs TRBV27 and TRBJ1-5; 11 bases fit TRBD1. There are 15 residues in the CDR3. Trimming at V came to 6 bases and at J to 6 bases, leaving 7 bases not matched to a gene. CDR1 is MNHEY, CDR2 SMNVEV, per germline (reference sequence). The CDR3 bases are TGTGCCAGCAGAGGACAGGGGGCTTGGGGTCAGCCCCAGCATTTT. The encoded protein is CASRGQGAWGQPQHF.

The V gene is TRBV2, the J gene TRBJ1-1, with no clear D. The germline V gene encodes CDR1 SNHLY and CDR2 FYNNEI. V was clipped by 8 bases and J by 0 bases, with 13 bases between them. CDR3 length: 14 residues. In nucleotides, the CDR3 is TGTGCCAGCTCATCAGTTATCATGAACACTGAAGCTTTCTTT. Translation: CASSSVIMNTEAFF.

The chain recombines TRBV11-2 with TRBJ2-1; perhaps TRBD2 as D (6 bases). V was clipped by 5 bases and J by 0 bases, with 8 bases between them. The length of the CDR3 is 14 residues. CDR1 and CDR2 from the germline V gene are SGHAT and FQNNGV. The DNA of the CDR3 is TGTGCCAGCAGCGACGGGAGCTCCTACAATGAGCAGTTCTTC. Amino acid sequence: CASSDGSSYNEQFF.

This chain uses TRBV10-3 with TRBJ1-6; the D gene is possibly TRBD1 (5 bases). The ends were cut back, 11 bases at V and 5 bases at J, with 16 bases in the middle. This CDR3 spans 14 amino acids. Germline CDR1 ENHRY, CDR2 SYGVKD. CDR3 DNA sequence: TGTGCCGGCGGACCGGACATTGATAATTCACCCCTCCACTTT. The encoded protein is CAGGPDIDNSPLHF.

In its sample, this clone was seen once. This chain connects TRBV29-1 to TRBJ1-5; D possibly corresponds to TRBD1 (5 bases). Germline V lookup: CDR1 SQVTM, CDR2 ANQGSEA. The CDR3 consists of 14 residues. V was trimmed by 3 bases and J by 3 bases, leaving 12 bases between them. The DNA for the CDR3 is TGCAGCGTTGAGGTCGGGGGTTCCAATCAGCCCCAGCATTTT. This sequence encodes CSVEVGGSNQPQHF.

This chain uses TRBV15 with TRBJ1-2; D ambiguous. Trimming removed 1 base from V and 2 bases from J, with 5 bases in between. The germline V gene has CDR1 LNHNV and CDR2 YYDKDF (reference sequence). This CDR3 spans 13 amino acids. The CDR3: CATSRGENYGYTF. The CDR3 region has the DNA TGTGCCACCAGCAGAGGGGAGAACTATGGCTACACCTTC.

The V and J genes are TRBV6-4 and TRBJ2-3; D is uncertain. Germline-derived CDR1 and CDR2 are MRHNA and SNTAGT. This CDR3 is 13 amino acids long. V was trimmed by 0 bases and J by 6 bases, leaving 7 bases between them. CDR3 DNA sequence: TGTGCCAGCAGTGACTCGTCGAGGGATACGCAGTATTTT. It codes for CASSDSSRDTQYF.

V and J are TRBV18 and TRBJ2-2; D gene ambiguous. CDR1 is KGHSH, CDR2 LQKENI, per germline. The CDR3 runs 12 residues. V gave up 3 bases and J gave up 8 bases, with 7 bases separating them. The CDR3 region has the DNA TGTGCCAGCTCACCCCTGGAGGGGGAGCTGTTTTTT. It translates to CASSPLEGELFF.

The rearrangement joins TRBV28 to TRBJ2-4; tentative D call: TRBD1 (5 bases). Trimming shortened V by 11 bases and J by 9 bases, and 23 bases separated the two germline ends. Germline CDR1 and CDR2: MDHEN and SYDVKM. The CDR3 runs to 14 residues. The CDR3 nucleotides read TGTGCCTCCCACCCGAGGCTACGGCAGGGCATTCAGTACTTC. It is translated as CASHPRLRQGIQYF.

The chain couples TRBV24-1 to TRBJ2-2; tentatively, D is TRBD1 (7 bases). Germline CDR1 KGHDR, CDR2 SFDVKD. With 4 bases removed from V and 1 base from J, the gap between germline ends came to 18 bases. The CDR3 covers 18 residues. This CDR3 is CATSDPGRQGGNTGELFF. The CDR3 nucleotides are TGTGCCACCAGTGACCCGGGACGTCAGGGGGGGAACACCGGGGAGCTGTTTTTT.

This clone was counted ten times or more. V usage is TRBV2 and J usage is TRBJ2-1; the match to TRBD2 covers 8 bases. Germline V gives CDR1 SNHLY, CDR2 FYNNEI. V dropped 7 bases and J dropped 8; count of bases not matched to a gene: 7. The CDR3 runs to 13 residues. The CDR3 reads CASTGGGNYEQFF. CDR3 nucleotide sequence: TGTGCCAGCACTGGCGGGGGGAACTATGAGCAGTTCTTC. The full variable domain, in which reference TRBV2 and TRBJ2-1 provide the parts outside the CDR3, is EPEVTQTPSHQVTQMGQEVILRCVPISNHLYFYWYRQILGQKVEFLVSFYNNEISEKSEIFDDQFSVERPDGSNFTLKIRSTKLEDSAMYFCASTGGGNYEQFFGPGTRLTVL.

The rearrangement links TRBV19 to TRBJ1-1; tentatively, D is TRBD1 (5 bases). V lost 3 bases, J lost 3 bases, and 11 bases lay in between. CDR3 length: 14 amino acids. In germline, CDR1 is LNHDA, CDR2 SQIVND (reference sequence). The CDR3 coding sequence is TGTGCCAGTAGTATGGCAGGGATCGACACTGAAGCTTTCTTT. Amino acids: CASSMAGIDTEAFF.

The CDR3 loop is CASSGDRGSEQYF. The CDR3 nucleotides read TGTGCCAGCAGCGGGGATAGGGGATCCGAGCAGTACTTC. The rearrangement links TRBV7-3 to TRBJ2-7; D is possibly TRBD1 (5 bases). There are 13 residues in the CDR3. With 5 bases removed from V and 6 bases from J, the gap between germline ends came to 14 bases. Germline V CDR1 and CDR2: SGHTA, FQGTGA. Full variable domain (missing parts from reference TRBV7-3 and TRBJ2-7): GAGVSQTPSNKVTEKGKYVELRCDPISGHTALYWYRQSLGQGPEFLIYFQGTGAADDSGLPNDRFFAVRPEGSVSTLKIQRTERGDSAVYLCASSGDRGSEQYFGPGTRLTVT.

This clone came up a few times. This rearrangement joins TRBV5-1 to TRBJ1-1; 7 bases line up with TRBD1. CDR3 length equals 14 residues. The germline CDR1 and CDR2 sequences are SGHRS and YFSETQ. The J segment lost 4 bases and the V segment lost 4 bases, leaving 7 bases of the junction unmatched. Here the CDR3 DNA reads TGCGCCAGCAGCACAGGGGCAGGGTCCACTGAAGCTTTCTTT. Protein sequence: CASSTGAGSTEAFF.

The CDR3 is CASTRSGQGSYEQYF. As DNA, the CDR3 is TGTGCCAGTACCCGCTCGGGACAGGGTAGCTACGAGCAGTACTTC. The rearrangement links TRBV19 to TRBJ2-7; 9 bases match TRBD1. Germline CDR1 and CDR2: LNHDA and SQIVND (reference sequence). There are 15 residues in the CDR3. Losses at the gene ends were 7 bases for V and 3 bases for J; bases not matched to a gene: 10. Complete variable domain (other parts from reference TRBV19 and TRBJ2-7): DGGITQSPKYLFRKEGQNVTLSCEQNLNHDAMYWYRQDPGQGLRLIYYSQIVNDFQKGDIAEGYSVSREKKESFPLTVTSAQKNPTAFYLCASTRSGQGSYEQYFGPGTRLTVT.

The CDR3 is CACSRDSRPGGVNSPLHF. The CDR3 nucleotides read TGTGCCTGCTCCCGGGACAGCCGGCCCGGCGGCGTGAATTCACCCCTCCACTTT. The genes are TRBV30 and TRBJ1-6, with 7 bases identical to TRBD1. CDR1 is GTSNPN, CDR2 SVGIG, per germline (reference sequence). The CDR3 runs to 18 residues. Losses at the gene ends were 6 bases for V and 7 bases for J; bases not matched to a gene: 21.

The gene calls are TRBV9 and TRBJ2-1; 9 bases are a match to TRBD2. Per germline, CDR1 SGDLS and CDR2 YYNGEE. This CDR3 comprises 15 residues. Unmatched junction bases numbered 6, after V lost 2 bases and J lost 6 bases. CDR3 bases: TGTGCCAGCAGCGTCGTAGCGGGAGCTCGCAATGAGCAGTTCTTC. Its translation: CASSVVAGARNEQFF. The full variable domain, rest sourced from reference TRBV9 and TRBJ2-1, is DSGVTQTPKHLITATGQRVTLRCSPRSGDLSVYWYQQSLDQGLQFLIQYYNGEERAKGNILERFSAQQFPDLHSELNLSSLELGDSALYFCASSVVAGARNEQFFGPGTRLTVL.

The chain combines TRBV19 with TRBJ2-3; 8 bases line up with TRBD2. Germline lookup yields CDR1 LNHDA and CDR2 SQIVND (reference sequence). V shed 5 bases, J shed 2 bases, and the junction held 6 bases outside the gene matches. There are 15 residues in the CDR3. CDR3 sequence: CASSPAGGLTDTQYF. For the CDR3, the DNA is TGTGCCAGTAGTCCCGCGGGGGGACTCACAGATACGCAGTATTTT.

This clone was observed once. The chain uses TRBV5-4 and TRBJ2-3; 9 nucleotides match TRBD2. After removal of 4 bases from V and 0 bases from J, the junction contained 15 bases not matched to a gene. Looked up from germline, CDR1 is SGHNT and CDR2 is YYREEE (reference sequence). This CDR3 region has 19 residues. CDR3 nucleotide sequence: TGTGCCAGCAGCCCCAATGGGCCACTAGCGGGCACCAGCACAGATACGCAGTATTTT. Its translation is CASSPNGPLAGTSTDTQYF.

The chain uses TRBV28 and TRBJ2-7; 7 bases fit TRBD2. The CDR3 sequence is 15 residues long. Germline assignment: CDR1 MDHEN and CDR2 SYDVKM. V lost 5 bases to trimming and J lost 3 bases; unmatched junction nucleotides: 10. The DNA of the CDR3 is TGTGCCAGCAGTGCCTCTACGGGGGGTGGCTACGAGCAGTACTTC. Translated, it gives CASSASTGGGYEQYF.

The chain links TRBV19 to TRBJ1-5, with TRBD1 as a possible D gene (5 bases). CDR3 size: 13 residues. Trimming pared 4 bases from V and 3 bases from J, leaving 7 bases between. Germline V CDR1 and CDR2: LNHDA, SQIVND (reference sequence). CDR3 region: CASSRQFNQPQHF. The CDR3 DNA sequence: TGTGCCAGTAGTAGACAGTTCAATCAGCCCCAGCATTTT.

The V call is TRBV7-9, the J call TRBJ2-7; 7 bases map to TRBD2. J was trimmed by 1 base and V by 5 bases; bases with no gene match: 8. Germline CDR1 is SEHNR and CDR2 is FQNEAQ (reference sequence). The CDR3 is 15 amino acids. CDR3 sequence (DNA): TGTGCCAGCAGCCCCAATAGCGGGCTTTCCTACGAGCAGTACTTC. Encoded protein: CASSPNSGLSYEQYF.

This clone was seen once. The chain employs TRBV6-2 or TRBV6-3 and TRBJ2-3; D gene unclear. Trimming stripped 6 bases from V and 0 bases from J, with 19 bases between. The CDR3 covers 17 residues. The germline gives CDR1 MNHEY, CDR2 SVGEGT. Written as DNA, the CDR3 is TGTGCCAGCAGCTCCGTCGTTTGGGCATCTAGCACAGATACGCAGTATTTT. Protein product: CASSSVVWASSTDTQYF.